The 4 T cell receptor beta chains below come from one sample, sequenced in a study of blood T cell repertoires in COVID-19. TCRdb's table, derived via immunoSEQ multiplex PCR, lists solely in-frame clones and lacks some. The data show over 80,000 clones, 80% seen once. Sequenced input: peripheral blood. These receptors came from a woman between 65 and 79 years old with acute or convalescent COVID-19.

In DNA, the CDR3 is TGTGCCAGCACCCGGGAACCTGGGGGCAGGGGTAACACCGGGGAGCTGTTTTTT. This gives the protein CASTREPGGRGNTGELFF. The chain links TRBV7-2 to TRBJ2-2; a weak D match, TRBD1 (6 bases). The CDR3 is 18 amino acids. CDR1 and CDR2 from the germline V gene are SGHTA and FQGNSA. The V end was cut by 7 bases, the J end by 2 bases, with 23 bases between.

The genes are TRBV12-3 or TRBV12-4 and TRBJ1-2; weak D call: TRBD1 (6 bases). The CDR3 length is 13 residues. Trimming took off 5 bases at V and 5 bases at J, with 12 bases between the two ends. The DNA for the CDR3 is TGTGCCAGCAGTCCCTGGACAGCTTATGGCTACACCTTC. Translation: CASSPWTAYGYTF.

This clone has a count of ten or more. The V and J genes are TRBV6-1 and TRBJ1-1, with D unclear. Trimming pared 3 bases from V and 1 base from J, leaving 12 bases between. This CDR3 has 15 amino acids. CDR1 and CDR2 from the germline V gene are MNHNS and SASEGT. CDR3 residues: CASSDRRTPNTEAFF. The CDR3 coding sequence is TGTGCCAGCAGTGACCGACGGACTCCGAACACTGAAGCTTTCTTT.

The chain carries TRBV7-2 and TRBJ2-7, with a weak D call TRBD1 (6 bases). V lost 3 bases and J 0 bases, leaving 9 bases between the germline ends. There are 14 residues in the CDR3. Germline V CDR1 and CDR2: SGHTA, FQGNSA. The CDR3 region is CASSFDRYSYEQYF. CDR3 DNA sequence: TGTGCCAGCAGCTTCGACAGGTACTCCTACGAGCAGTACTTC. The full variable domain, with the rest looked up from reference TRBV7-2 and TRBJ2-7, is GAGVSQSPSNKVTEKGKDVELRCDPISGHTALYWYRQSLGQGLEFLIYFQGNSAPDKSGLPSDRFSAERTGGSVSTLTIQRTQQEDSAVYLCASSFDRYSYEQYFGPGTRLTVT.